One sample yielded the 12 T cell receptor beta chains listed below, sequenced in a study of blood T cell repertoires in COVID-19. Libraries were prepared by immunoSEQ multiplex PCR; TCRdb keeps only in-frame clonotypes and omits some of them. The sample has under 120,000 clones; 85% to 90% are singletons. Material for sequencing was peripheral blood. The receptor source for this set is an elderly woman with acute or convalescent COVID-19.

This chain links TRBV10-1 with TRBJ1-1, with 7 bases that match TRBD1. This CDR3 is built from 14 residues. The V and J ends lost 3 bases and 2 bases, in that order; junction bases with no gene match: 3. CDR1 is WNHNN and CDR2 is SYGVQD in the germline V gene (reference sequence). This CDR3 reads CASSEGTANTEAFF. DNA of the CDR3: TGCGCCAGCAGTGAAGGGACAGCAAACACTGAAGCTTTCTTT.

The CDR3 region is CASGVQGGFGNTIYF. The CDR3 DNA is TGTGCCAGCGGGGTACAGGGTGGCTTTGGAAACACCATATATTTT. The chain joins TRBV6-5 to TRBJ1-3, with TRBD1 as a possible D gene (6 bases). V was trimmed by 8 bases and J by 3 bases, leaving 17 bases between them. Germline lookup yields CDR1 MNHEY and CDR2 SVGAGI. The CDR3 has 15 amino acids.

This sequence joins TRBV24-1 and TRBJ2-1; D might be TRBD1 (6 bases). The germline V gene encodes CDR1 KGHDR and CDR2 SFDVKD. V was clipped by 1 base and J by 7 bases, with 16 bases between them. The CDR3 totals 16 residues. The chain's CDR3 is CATSDLRSGQLNEQFF. The CDR3 nucleotides read TGTGCCACCAGTGATTTAAGGTCCGGACAGTTGAATGAGCAGTTCTTC.

The chain employs TRBV29-1 and TRBJ1-2, with 7 bases identical to TRBD1. This CDR3 has 13 residues. Germline CDR1 reads SQVTM; CDR2 reads ANQGSEA. Losses at the gene ends were 2 bases for V and 5 bases for J; bases not matched to a gene: 5. This CDR3 reads CSVEWNRGYGYTF. The CDR3 DNA reads TGCAGCGTTGAATGGAACAGGGGATATGGCTACACCTTC.

V and J are TRBV5-6 and TRBJ1-2; D not resolved. Germline V gene data show CDR1 as SGHDT and CDR2 as YYEEEE. The CDR3 spans 14 residues. V lost 1 base and J 0 bases, leaving 7 bases between the germline ends. CDR3 DNA sequence: TGTGCCAGCAGCTTGACACCTTCTAACTATGGCTACACCTTC. Protein product: CASSLTPSNYGYTF.

This clone came up once. The chain couples TRBV7-2 to TRBJ2-3; no firm D call. Germline V gene data show CDR1 as SGHTA and CDR2 as FQGNSA. The V end was cut by 5 bases, the J end by 8 bases, with 8 bases between. CDR3 size: 11 residues. CDR3 region: CASSLLSTQYF. For the CDR3, the DNA is TGTGCCAGCAGCCTCCTGTCTACGCAGTATTTT.

The V call is TRBV28, the J call TRBJ1-5; maybe TRBD1 (5 bases). CDR1 is MDHEN and CDR2 is SYDVKM in the germline V gene. The ends were cut back, 7 bases at V and 9 bases at J, with 22 bases in the middle. CDR3 length: 15 amino acids. The CDR3, as DNA: TGTGCCAGCATTGGAGGGGCGCACGCCGCAGCGCCCCAGCATTTT. Residues: CASIGGAHAAAPQHF.

The CDR3 coding sequence is TGCGCCAGCAGCTTGGGACCTTCTAGCGGGGGGGCAAACACCGGGGAGCTGTTTTTT. Amino acid sequence: CASSLGPSSGGANTGELFF. The chain recombines TRBV5-1 with TRBJ2-2; 12 bases are shared with TRBD2. The germline V gene encodes CDR1 SGHRS and CDR2 YFSETQ. This CDR3 spans 19 amino acids. J was trimmed by 2 bases and V by 0 bases; bases with no gene match: 8.

This clone occurred a few times. This chain uses TRBV7-2 with TRBJ2-7; 7 nucleotides line up with TRBD1. This CDR3 is built from 14 residues. Germline trimming cut 1 base from V and 2 bases from J; bases unmatched to any gene: 2. Germline V gives CDR1 SGHTA, CDR2 FQGNSA. The CDR3 nucleotides read TGTGCCAGCAGCTTAGAAGGGGGCCCCTACGAGCAGTACTTC. Protein product: CASSLEGGPYEQYF.

This rearrangement joins TRBV2 to TRBJ1-5; a possible D gene is TRBD1 (5 bases). The V end was cut by 5 bases, the J end by 6 bases, with 11 bases between. The CDR3 runs 13 residues. CDR1 is SNHLY, CDR2 FYNNEI, per germline. CDR3 in amino acids: CASSTQGGQPQHF. For the CDR3, the DNA is TGTGCCAGCAGTACCCAGGGAGGTCAGCCCCAGCATTTT. Filled out from reference TRBV2 and TRBJ1-5, the complete variable domain reads EPEVTQTPSHQVTQMGQEVILRCVPISNHLYFYWYRQILGQKVEFLVSFYNNEISEKSEIFDDQFSVERPDGSNFTLKIRSTKLEDSAMYFCASSTQGGQPQHFGDGTRLSIL.

The rearrangement joins TRBV10-3 to TRBJ2-1, with 11 bases that match TRBD1. Trimming removed 6 bases from V and 12 bases from J; junction bases left unmatched: 4. CDR3 length equals 12 residues. Looked up from germline, CDR1 is ENHRY and CDR2 is SYGVKD. The CDR3 is CAIRGTGGSQFF. CDR3 sequence (DNA): TGTGCCATCAGAGGGACAGGGGGTTCGCAGTTCTTC.

The chain joins TRBV27 to TRBJ2-1, with D tentatively TRBD2 (5 bases). CDR1 is MNHEY and CDR2 is SMNVEV in the germline V gene (reference sequence). The CDR3 has 15 amino acids. The ends were cut back, 6 bases at V and 3 bases at J, with 15 bases in the middle. This CDR3 is CASSTGVLYYNEQFF. The CDR3 DNA is TGTGCCAGCAGCACCGGGGTCTTGTACTACAATGAGCAGTTCTTC.